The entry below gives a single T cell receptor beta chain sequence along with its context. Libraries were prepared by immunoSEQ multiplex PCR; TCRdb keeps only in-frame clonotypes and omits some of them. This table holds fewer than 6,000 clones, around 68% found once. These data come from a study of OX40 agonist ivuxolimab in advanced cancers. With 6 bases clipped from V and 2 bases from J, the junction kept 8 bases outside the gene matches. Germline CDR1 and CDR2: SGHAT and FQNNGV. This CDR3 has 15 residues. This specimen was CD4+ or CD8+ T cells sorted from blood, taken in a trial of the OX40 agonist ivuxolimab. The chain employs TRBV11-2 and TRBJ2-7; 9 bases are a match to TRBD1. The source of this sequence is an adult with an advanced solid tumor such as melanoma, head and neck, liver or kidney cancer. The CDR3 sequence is CASREGTGRTYEQYF. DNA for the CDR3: TGTGCCAGCAGGGAGGGGACAGGGAGGACCTACGAGCAGTACTTC.